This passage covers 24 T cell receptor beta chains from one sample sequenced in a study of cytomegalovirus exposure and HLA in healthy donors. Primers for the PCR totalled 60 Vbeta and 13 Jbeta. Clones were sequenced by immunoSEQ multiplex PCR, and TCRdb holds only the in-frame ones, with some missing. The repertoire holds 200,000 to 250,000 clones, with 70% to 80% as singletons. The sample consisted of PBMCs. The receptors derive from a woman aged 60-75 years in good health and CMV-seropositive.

CDR3 in amino acids: CASGKGWEQETQYF. The CDR3 nucleotides read TGTGCCAGCGGGAAGGGGTGGGAACAAGAGACCCAGTACTTC. V usage is TRBV7-2 and J usage is TRBJ2-5; possibly TRBD1 for D (5 bases). Germline V lookup: CDR1 SGHTA, CDR2 FQGNSA. CDR3 size: 14 residues. V lost 8 bases to trimming and J lost 2 bases, with 15 bases between them.

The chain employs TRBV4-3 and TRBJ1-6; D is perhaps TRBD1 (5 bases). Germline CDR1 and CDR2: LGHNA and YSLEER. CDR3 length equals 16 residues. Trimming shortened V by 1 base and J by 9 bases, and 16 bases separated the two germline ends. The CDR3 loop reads CASSQVGRGSGSPLHF. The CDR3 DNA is TGCGCCAGCAGCCAAGTCGGGAGGGGATCAGGTTCACCCCTCCACTTT.

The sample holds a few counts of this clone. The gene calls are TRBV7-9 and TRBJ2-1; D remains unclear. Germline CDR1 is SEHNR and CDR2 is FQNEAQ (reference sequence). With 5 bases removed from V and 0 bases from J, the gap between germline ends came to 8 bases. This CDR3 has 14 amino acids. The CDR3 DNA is TGTGCCAGCAGCAATTGGGCCTCCTACAATGAGCAGTTCTTC. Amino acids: CASSNWASYNEQFF. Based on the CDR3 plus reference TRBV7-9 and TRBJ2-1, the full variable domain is DTGVSQNPRHKITKRGQNVTFRCDPISEHNRLYWYRQTLGQGPEFLTYFQNEAQLEKSRLLSDRFSAERPKGSFSTLEIQRTEQGDSAMYLCASSNWASYNEQFFGPGTRLTVL.

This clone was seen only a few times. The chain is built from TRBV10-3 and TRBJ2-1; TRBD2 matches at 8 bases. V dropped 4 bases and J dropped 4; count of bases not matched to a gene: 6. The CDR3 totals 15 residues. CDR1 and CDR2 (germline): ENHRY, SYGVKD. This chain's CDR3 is CAISGSGGTYNEQFF. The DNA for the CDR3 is TGTGCCATCAGTGGAAGCGGGGGAACGTACAATGAGCAGTTCTTC.

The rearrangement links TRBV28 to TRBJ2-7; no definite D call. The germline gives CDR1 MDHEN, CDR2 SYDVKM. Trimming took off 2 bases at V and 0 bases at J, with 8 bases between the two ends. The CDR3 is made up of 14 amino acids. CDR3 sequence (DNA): TGTGCCAGCAGTTTAACGCATAGCTCCTACGAGCAGTACTTC. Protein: CASSLTHSSYEQYF. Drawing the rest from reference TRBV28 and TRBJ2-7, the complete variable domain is DVKVTQSSRYLVKRTGEKVFLECVQDMDHENMFWYRQDPGLGLRLIYFSYDVKMKEKGDIPEGYSVSREKKERFSLILESASTNQTSMYLCASSLTHSSYEQYFGPGTRLTVT.

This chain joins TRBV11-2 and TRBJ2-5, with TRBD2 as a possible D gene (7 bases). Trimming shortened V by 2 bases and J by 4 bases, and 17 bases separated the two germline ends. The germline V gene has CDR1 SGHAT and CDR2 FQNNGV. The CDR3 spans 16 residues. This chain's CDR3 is CASSLRKGGGGETQYF. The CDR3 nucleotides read TGTGCCAGCAGCTTACGGAAAGGAGGGGGGGGAGAGACCCAGTACTTC.

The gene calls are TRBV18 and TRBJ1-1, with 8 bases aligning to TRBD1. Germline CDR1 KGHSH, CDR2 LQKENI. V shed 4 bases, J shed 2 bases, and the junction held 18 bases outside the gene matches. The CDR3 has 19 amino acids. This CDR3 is CASSLRGTGTGGSNTEAFF. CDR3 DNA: TGTGCCAGCTCACTGCGCGGCACCGGGACAGGCGGATCTAACACTGAAGCTTTCTTT.

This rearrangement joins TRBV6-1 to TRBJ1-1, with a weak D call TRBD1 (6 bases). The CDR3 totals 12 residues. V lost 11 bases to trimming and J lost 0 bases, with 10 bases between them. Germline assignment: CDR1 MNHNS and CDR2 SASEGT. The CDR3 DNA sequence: TGTGCCTTACAGGGAATGAACACTGAAGCTTTCTTT. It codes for CALQGMNTEAFF.

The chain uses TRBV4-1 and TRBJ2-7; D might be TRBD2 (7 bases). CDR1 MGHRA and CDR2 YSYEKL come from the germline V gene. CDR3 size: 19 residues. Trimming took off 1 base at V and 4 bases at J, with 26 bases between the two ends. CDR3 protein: CASSQGGGRRRGRDYEQYF. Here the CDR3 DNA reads TGCGCCAGCAGCCAAGGAGGAGGTCGTAGGCGGGGGCGTGATTACGAGCAGTACTTC.

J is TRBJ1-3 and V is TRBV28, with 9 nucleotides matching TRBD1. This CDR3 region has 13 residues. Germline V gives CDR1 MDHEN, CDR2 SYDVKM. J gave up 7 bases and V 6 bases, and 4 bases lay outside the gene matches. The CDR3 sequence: CASRSGQGNTIYF. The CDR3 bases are TGTGCCAGCAGGTCTGGACAGGGGAACACCATATATTTT.

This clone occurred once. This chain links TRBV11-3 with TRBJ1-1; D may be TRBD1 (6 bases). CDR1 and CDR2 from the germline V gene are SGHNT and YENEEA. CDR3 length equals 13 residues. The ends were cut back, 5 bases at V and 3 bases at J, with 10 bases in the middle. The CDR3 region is CASSQGQHTEAFF. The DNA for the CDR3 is TGTGCCAGCAGCCAAGGACAGCACACTGAAGCTTTCTTT.

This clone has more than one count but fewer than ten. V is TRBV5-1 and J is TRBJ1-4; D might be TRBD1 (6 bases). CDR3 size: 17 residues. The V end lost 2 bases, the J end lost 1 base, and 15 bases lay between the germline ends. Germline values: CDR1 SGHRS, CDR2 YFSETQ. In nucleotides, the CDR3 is TGCGCCAGCAGCTTTCGACCCCAGACAGGAACTAATGAAAAACTGTTTTTT. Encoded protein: CASSFRPQTGTNEKLFF.

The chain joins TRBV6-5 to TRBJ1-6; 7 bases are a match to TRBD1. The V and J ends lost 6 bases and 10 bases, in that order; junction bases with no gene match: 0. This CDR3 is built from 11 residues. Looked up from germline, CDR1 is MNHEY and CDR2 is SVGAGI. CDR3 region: CASRTGSPLHF. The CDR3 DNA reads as TGTGCCAGCAGGACAGGGTCACCCCTCCACTTT.

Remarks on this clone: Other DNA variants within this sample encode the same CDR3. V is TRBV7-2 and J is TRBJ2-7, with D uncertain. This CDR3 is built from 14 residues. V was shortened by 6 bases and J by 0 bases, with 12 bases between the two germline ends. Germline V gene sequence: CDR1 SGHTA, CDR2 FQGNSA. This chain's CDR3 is CASSSRRSSYEQYF. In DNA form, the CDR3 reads TGTGCCAGCAGTTCTCGACGGAGCTCCTACGAGCAGTACTTC.

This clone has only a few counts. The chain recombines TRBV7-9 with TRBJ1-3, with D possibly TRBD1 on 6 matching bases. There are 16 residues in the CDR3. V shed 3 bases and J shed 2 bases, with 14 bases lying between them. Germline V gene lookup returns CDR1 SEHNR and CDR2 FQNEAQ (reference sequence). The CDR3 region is CASSFLPQGPGNTIYF. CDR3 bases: TGTGCCAGCAGCTTTTTACCACAGGGTCCTGGAAACACCATATATTTT.

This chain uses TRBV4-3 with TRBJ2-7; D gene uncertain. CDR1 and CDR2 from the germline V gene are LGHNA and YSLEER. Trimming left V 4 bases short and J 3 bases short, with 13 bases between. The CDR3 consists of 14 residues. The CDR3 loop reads CASSRERHGYEQYF. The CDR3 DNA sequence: TGCGCCAGCAGCCGAGAGAGACACGGCTACGAGCAGTACTTC.

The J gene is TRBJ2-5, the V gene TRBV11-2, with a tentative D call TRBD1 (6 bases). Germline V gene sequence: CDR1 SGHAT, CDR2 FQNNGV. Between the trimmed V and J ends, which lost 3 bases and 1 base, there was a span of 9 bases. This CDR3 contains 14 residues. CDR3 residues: CASSFRQVQETQYF. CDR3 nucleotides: TGTGCCAGCAGCTTCAGACAGGTCCAAGAGACCCAGTACTTC.

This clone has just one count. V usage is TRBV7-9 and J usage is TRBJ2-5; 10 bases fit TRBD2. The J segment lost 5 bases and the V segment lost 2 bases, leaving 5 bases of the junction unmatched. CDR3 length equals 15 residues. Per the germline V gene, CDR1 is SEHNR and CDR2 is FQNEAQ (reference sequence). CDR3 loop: CASSLSLAGVETQYF. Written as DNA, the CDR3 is TGTGCCAGCAGCTTAAGTCTAGCGGGAGTGGAGACCCAGTACTTC.

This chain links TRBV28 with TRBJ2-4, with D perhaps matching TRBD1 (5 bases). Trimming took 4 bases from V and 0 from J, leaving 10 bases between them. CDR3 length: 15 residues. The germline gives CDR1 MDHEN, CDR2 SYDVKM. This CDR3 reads CASSSWGLAKNIQYF. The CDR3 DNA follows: TGTGCCAGCAGTTCCTGGGGCCTAGCCAAAAACATTCAGTACTTC. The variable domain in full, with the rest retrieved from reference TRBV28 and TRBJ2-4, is DVKVTQSSRYLVKRTGEKVFLECVQDMDHENMFWYRQDPGLGLRLIYFSYDVKMKEKGDIPEGYSVSREKKERFSLILESASTNQTSMYLCASSSWGLAKNIQYFGAGTRLSVL.

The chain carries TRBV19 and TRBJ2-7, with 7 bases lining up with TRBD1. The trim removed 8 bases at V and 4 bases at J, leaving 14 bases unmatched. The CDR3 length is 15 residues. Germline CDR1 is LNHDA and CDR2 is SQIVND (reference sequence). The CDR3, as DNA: TGTGCCAGTTCCGAGAGGGGACAGCGAGATTACGAGCAGTACTTC. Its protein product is CASSERGQRDYEQYF.

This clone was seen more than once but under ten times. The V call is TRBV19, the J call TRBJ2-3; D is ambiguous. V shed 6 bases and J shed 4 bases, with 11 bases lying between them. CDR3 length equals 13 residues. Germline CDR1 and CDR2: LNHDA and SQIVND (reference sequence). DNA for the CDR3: TGTGCCAGTAGCCCCCCTCTCGCAGATACGCAGTATTTT. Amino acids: CASSPPLADTQYF.

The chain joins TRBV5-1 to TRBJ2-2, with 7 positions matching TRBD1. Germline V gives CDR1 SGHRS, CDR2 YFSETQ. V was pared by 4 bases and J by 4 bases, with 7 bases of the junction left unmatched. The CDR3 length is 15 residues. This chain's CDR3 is CASSPDRAGTGELFF. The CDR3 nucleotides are TGCGCCAGCAGCCCCGACAGGGCCGGCACCGGGGAGCTGTTTTTT.

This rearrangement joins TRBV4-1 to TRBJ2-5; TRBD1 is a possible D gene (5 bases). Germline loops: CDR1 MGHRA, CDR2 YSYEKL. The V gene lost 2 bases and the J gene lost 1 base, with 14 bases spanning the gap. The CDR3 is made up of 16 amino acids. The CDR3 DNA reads TGCGCCAGCAGCCAACGCTCTCGACAGAGCCAAGAGACCCAGTACTTC. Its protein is CASSQRSRQSQETQYF.

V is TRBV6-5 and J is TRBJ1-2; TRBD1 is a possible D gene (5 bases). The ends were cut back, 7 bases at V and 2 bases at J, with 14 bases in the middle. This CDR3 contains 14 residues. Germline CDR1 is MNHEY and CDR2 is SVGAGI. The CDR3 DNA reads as TGTGCCAGCACCTCCGACAGACTGAACTATGGCTACACCTTC. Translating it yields CASTSDRLNYGYTF.